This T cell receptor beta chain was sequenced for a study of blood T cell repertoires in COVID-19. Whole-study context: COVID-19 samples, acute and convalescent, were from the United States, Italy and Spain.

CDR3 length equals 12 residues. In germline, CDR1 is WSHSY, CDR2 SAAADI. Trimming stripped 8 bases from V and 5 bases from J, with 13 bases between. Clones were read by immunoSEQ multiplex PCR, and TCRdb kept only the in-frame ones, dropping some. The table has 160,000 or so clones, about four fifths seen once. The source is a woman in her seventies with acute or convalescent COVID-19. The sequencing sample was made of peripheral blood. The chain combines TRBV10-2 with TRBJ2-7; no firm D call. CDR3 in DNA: TGCGCCAGCCGACGGCTAGATGACGAGCAGTACTTC. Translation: CASRRLDDEQYF.